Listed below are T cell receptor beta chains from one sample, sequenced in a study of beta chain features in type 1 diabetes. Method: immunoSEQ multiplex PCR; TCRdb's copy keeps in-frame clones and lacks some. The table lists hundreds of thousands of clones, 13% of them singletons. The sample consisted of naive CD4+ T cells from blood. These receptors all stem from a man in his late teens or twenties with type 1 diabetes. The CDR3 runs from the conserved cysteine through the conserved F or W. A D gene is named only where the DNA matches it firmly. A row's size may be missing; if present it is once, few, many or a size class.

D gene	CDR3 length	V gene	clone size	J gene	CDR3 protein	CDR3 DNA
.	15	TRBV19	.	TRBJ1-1	CASSILGPQNTEAFF	TGTGCCAGTAGTATCCTCGGGCCTCAGAACACTGAAGCTTTCTTT
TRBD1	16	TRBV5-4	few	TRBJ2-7	CASSSLPGQAYYEQYF	TGTGCCAGCAGCTCTCTTCCGGGACAGGCTTACTACGAGCAGTACTTC
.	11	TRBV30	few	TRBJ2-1	CAWSLGSEQFF	TGTGCCTGGAGTCTAGGTTCCGAGCAGTTCTTC
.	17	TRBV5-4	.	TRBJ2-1	CASSLVRGGDRANEQFF	TGTGCCAGCAGCTTGGTCCGCGGGGGTGACAGGGCCAATGAGCAGTTCTTC
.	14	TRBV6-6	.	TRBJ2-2	CAITGQGNTGELFF	TGTGCCATCACCGGGCAGGGGAACACCGGGGAGCTGTTTTTT
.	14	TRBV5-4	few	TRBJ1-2	CASSFAGFDYGYTF	TGTGCCAGCAGCTTCGCAGGGTTTGACTATGGCTACACCTTC
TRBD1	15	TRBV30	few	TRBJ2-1	CAWVPYRQGFNEQFF	TGTGCCTGGGTCCCCTACCGACAGGGATTCAATGAGCAGTTCTTC
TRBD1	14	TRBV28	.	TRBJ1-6	CASRAGQGNSPLHF	TGTGCCAGCAGGGCGGGACAGGGAAATTCACCCCTCCACTTT
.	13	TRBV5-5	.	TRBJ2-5	CASSLGTAETQYF	TGTGCCAGCAGCTTGGGGACAGCGGAGACCCAGTACTTC
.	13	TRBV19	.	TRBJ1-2	CASSGAGNYGYTF	TGTGCCAGTAGTGGGGCAGGGAACTATGGCTACACCTTC
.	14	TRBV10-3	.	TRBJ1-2	CAISDSDSNYGYTF	TGTGCCATCAGTGACTCCGACAGCAACTATGGCTACACCTTC
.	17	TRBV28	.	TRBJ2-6	CASSLGHSVSGANVLTF	TGTGCCAGCAGTTTGGGACATTCAGTCTCTGGGGCCAACGTCCTGACTTTC
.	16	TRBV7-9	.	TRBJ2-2	CASRPLGVETTGELFF	TGTGCCAGCAGACCACTGGGGGTGGAGACCACCGGGGAGCTGTTTTTT
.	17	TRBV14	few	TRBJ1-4	CASSYDPRGRGNEKLFF	TGTGCCAGCAGCTACGACCCCCGAGGCAGGGGAAATGAAAAACTGTTTTTT
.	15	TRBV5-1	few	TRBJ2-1	CASSLPTTSYNEQFF	TGCGCCAGCAGCTTGCCAACCACATCCTACAATGAGCAGTTCTTC
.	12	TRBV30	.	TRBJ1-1	CAWSKGGTEAFF	TGTGCCTGGAGTAAGGGGGGAACTGAAGCTTTCTTT
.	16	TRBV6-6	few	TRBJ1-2	CASSSLQGAMGYGYTF	TGTGCCAGCAGTTCGTTACAGGGTGCTATGGGCTATGGCTACACCTTC
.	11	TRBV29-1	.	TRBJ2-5	CSVVSGETQYF	TGCAGCGTTGTTAGCGGAGAGACCCAGTACTTC
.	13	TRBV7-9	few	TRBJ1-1	CASSLALGTEAFF	TGTGCCAGCAGCTTAGCTCTCGGCACTGAAGCTTTCTTT
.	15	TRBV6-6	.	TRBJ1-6	CASNTAQGYNSPLHF	TGTGCCAGCAATACCGCCCAGGGGTATAATTCACCCCTCCACTTT
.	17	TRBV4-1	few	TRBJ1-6	CASSQGYGETRNSPLHF	TGCGCCAGCAGCCAGGGCTATGGGGAGACTCGTAATTCACCCCTCCACTTT
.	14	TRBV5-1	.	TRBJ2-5	CASSLQGTQETQYF	TGCGCCAGCAGTTTACAGGGAACCCAAGAGACCCAGTACTTC
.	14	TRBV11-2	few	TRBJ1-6	CASSLVGNNSPLHF	TGTGCCAGCAGCTTAGTCGGGAATAATTCACCCCTCCACTTT
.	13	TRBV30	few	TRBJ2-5	CAWSVVGQETQYF	TGTGCCTGGAGTGTTGTAGGTCAAGAGACCCAGTACTTC
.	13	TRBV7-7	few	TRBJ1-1	CASSLGERTEAFF	TGTGCTAGCAGCTTGGGGGAGAGGACTGAAGCTTTCTTT
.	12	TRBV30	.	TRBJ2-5	CAWSVAQETQYF	TGTGCCTGGAGTGTAGCTCAAGAGACCCAGTACTTC
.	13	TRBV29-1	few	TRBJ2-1	CSVARGTYNEQFF	TGCAGCGTCGCGAGGGGAACCTACAATGAGCAGTTCTTC
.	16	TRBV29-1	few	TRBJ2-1	CSADPGTSGMGVEQFF	TGCAGCGCTGACCCTGGGACTTCGGGGATGGGGGTTGAGCAGTTCTTC
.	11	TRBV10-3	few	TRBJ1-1	CASSQKGVAFF	TGTGCCAGCAGTCAAAAAGGTGTAGCTTTCTTT
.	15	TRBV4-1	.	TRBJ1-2	CASSQAKANNYGYTF	TGCGCCAGCAGCCAAGCTAAGGCAAATAACTATGGCTACACCTTC
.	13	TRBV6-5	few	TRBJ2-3	CASSYYATAMPYF	TGTGCCAGCAGTTACTACGCGACAGCCATGCCGTATTTT